A single sample gave rise to the 26 T cell receptor beta chains below, sequenced in a study of human T cells and chemical hapten exposure. Total RNA came from unfractionated whole blood. In TCRdb, the 5' RACE reads were re-called with MiXCR into one record per CDR3 protein. Here the sample spans tens of thousands of distinct CDR3 sequences, 15% to 20% being singletons. Receptors were obtained from a female donor in good health.

The rearrangement links TRBV20-1 to TRBJ2-1; 7 bases are shared with TRBD1. Germline CDR1 DFQATT, CDR2 SNEGSKA (reference sequence). J was trimmed by 10 bases and V by 4 bases; bases with no gene match: 7. CDR3 length equals 12 residues. CDR3 coding DNA: TGCAGTGCTACTCAGGGGGTGAGGGAGCAGTTCTTC. It codes for CSATQGVREQFF.

This clonotype appeared a few times. DNA of the CDR3: TGTGCCAGCAGCCAGGGGGTAATGCGAAGCACTGAAGCTTTCTTT. As protein: CASSQGVMRSTEAFF. J is TRBJ1-1 and V is TRBV5-5; 7 bases are shared with TRBD1. Germline V CDR1 and CDR2: SGHKS, YYEKEE (reference sequence). V shed 4 bases and J 4 bases; nucleotides not matched to a gene: 10. CDR3 length: 15 residues.

This clonotype was detected a few times. This sequence joins TRBV20-1 and TRBJ1-2; perhaps TRBD1 as D (5 bases). Germline V gives CDR1 DFQATT, CDR2 SNEGSKA (reference sequence). The CDR3 length is 12 residues. With 3 bases removed from V and 8 bases from J, the gap between germline ends came to 13 bases. The CDR3 DNA reads TGCAGTGCTAGGGAAGGGGAATTCGGCTACACCTTC. This translates into CSAREGEFGYTF.

At least ten counts were recorded for this clonotype. The genes are TRBV3-1 and TRBJ1-1, with TRBD1 as a possible D gene (6 bases). The V and J ends lost 0 bases and 8 bases respectively, with 13 bases between them. Germline CDR1 reads LGHDT; CDR2 reads YNNKEL (reference sequence). The CDR3 is made up of 14 amino acids. The CDR3 DNA reads as TGTGCCAGCAGCCAAGATGGGAGGACAGACGAAGCTTTCTTT. Protein sequence: CASSQDGRTDEAFF.

The gene calls are TRBV12-3 or TRBV12-4 and TRBJ2-3; D may be TRBD2 (6 bases). Trimming shortened V by 1 base and J by 11 bases, and 19 bases separated the two germline ends. The CDR3 consists of 15 residues. The CDR3 here is CASSLGLDPGFEQYF. The CDR3 DNA follows: TGTGCCAGCAGTTTAGGACTAGATCCAGGTTTTGAGCAGTATTTT.

This clonotype was found a few times. The chain joins TRBV12-3 or TRBV12-4 to TRBJ1-1; D is unresolved. The CDR3 is made up of 15 amino acids. Trimming pared 0 bases from V and 1 base from J, leaving 9 bases between. This chain's CDR3 is CASSLALTGNTEAFF. CDR3 DNA sequence: TGTGCCAGCAGTTTAGCCCTGACGGGGAACACTGAAGCTTTCTTT.

This clonotype was seen a few times. J is TRBJ1-2 and V is TRBV2, with D possibly matching TRBD1 (6 bases). Trimming removed 1 base from V and 0 bases from J, with 15 bases in between. This CDR3 comprises 17 residues. CDR1 is SNHLY and CDR2 is FYNNEI in the germline V gene. Here the CDR3 reads CASSEELDRPTNYGYTF. The CDR3 DNA reads as TGTGCCAGCAGTGAAGAATTGGACAGACCTACTAACTATGGCTACACCTTC.

Here the CDR3 reads CASRNPPRLAGCDVEQFF. In DNA form, the CDR3 reads TGTGCCAGCAGAAACCCTCCCCGACTAGCCGGTTGCGACGTTGAGCAGTTCTTC. The chain couples TRBV3-1 to TRBJ2-1; 7 bases are shared with TRBD2. With V trimmed by 6 bases and J by 9 bases, 23 bases remained unmatched. Germline lookup yields CDR1 LGHDT and CDR2 YNNKEL (reference sequence). The CDR3 has 18 amino acids.

The chain uses TRBV11-2 and TRBJ2-7; D is undetermined. V lost 5 bases, J lost 1 base, and 12 bases lay in between. Germline CDR1 and CDR2: SGHAT and FQNNGV. This CDR3 region has 14 residues. CDR3 residues: CASSPDSISYEQYF. The CDR3 coding sequence is TGTGCCAGCAGCCCAGACTCGATTTCCTACGAGCAGTACTTC.

This clonotype was picked up a small number of times. The chain carries TRBV30 and TRBJ2-1; 9 bases map to TRBD1. V lost 3 bases, J lost 3 bases, and 6 bases stayed unmatched. CDR1 is GTSNPN, CDR2 SVGIG, per germline (reference sequence). This CDR3 comprises 15 residues. CDR3 nucleotide sequence: TGTGCCTGGAGGAGGGGACAGGGCCTCTACAATGAGCAGTTCTTC. This translates into CAWRRGQGLYNEQFF. Variable domain in full (rest from reference TRBV30 and TRBJ2-1): SQTIHQWPATLVQPVGSPLSLECTVEGTSNPNLYWYRQAAGRGLQLLFYSVGIGQISSEVPQNLSASRPQDRQFILSSKKLLLSDSGFYLCAWRRGQGLYNEQFFGPGTRLTVL.

The chain recombines TRBV2 with TRBJ2-7; 7 positions match TRBD1. The V segment lost 10 bases and the J segment 5 bases; nucleotides outside the gene matches: 23. Germline V gene sequence: CDR1 SNHLY, CDR2 FYNNEI. CDR3 length: 17 amino acids. The CDR3 here is CATGQVPSTGLPHEQYF. The CDR3, as DNA: TGTGCCACTGGACAGGTTCCCTCAACTGGCCTTCCTCACGAGCAGTACTTC.

This sequence joins TRBV7-2 and TRBJ2-1, with 9 positions matching TRBD2. Germline CDR1 reads SGHTA; CDR2 reads FQGNSA. V was pared by 6 bases and J by 9 bases, with 9 bases of the junction left unmatched. CDR3 size: 14 residues. The chain's CDR3 is CASRLSGSSIEQFF. CDR3 bases: TGTGCCAGCAGACTTAGCGGGAGTAGCATTGAGCAGTTCTTC.

This clonotype was counted only a few times. The rearrangement joins TRBV5-1 to TRBJ1-1; no clear D gene. The CDR3 spans 12 residues. The V end was cut by 6 bases, the J end by 7 bases, with 13 bases between. Germline-derived CDR1 and CDR2 are SGHRS and YFSETQ. CDR3 region: CASKASEIEAFF. Here the CDR3 DNA reads TGCGCCAGCAAGGCTTCGGAAATTGAAGCTTTCTTT.

The rearrangement links TRBV20-1 to TRBJ2-1, with D perhaps given as TRBD1 or TRBD2 (5 bases each). CDR3 size: 16 residues. V lost 1 base and J lost 3, with 16 bases in between. Germline V gene lookup returns CDR1 DFQATT and CDR2 SNEGSKA (reference sequence). This CDR3 reads CSARGEGMGHYNEQFF. CDR3 nucleotide sequence: TGCAGTGCTAGAGGTGAGGGGATGGGGCACTACAATGAGCAGTTCTTC.

This sequence joins TRBV27 and TRBJ2-6, with 8 bases lining up with TRBD1. The junction had 3 bases not matched to a gene; V was cut back by 4 bases and J by 1 base. Germline V gene data show CDR1 as MNHEY and CDR2 as SMNVEV (reference sequence). This CDR3 comprises 16 residues. The CDR3 protein is CASSWTGRSGANVLTF. The CDR3 DNA follows: TGTGCCAGCAGTTGGACAGGGAGATCTGGGGCCAACGTCCTGACTTTC.

This clonotype was seen only a few times. DNA for the CDR3: TGCAGTGCTAGAGATCAAAGGAGGGCTCTCGGAACTGAAGCTTTCTTT. Translating gives CSARDQRRALGTEAFF. V gene TRBV20-1 combines with J gene TRBJ1-1; no clear D. Trimming took 0 bases from V and 5 from J, leaving 19 bases between them. The germline V gene encodes CDR1 DFQATT and CDR2 SNEGSKA (reference sequence). This CDR3 is built from 16 residues.

This clonotype was counted between two and nine times. The chain uses TRBV20-1 and TRBJ2-1, with 10 bases identical to TRBD1. This CDR3 is 13 amino acids long. The V and J ends lost 6 bases and 6 bases, in that order; junction bases with no gene match: 5. CDR1 and CDR2 (germline): DFQATT, SNEGSKA (reference sequence). The DNA for the CDR3 is TGCAGTGCAGGAAGGACAGGGGGCAATGAGCAGTTCTTC. Translating it yields CSAGRTGGNEQFF.

This clonotype turned up a few times. This chain uses TRBV2 with TRBJ1-2; 11 nucleotides agree with TRBD1. Trimming took 6 bases from V and 4 from J; bases not matched to a gene: 7. CDR1 SNHLY and CDR2 FYNNEI come from the germline V gene. The CDR3 consists of 15 residues. The CDR3, as DNA: TGTGCCAGCAGCCGGACAGGGGGCGCAGGCTATGGCTACACCTTC. It encodes CASSRTGGAGYGYTF.

This chain uses TRBV4-1 with TRBJ1-6, with 8 bases identical to TRBD1. CDR3 length: 13 residues. Germline CDR1 and CDR2: MGHRA and YSYEKL. Germline trimming cut 4 bases from V and 10 bases from J; bases unmatched to any gene: 3. CDR3 nucleotides: TGCGCCAGCAGCCCGGACAGGGAATCACCCCTCCACTTT. It specifies CASSPDRESPLHF.

A few counts support this clonotype. The chain couples TRBV5-1 to TRBJ2-1, with 9 bases that match TRBD1. V dropped 2 bases and J dropped 7; count of bases not matched to a gene: 22. The CDR3 has 20 residues. The germline V gene has CDR1 SGHRS and CDR2 YFSETQ. The CDR3 sequence: CASSLRTRSTGTGIVNEQFF. DNA for the CDR3: TGCGCCAGCAGCTTACGGACCCGCTCAACCGGGACAGGGATTGTGAATGAGCAGTTCTTC.

The chain joins TRBV30 to TRBJ2-3; 10 nucleotides align to TRBD2. The ends lost 4 bases at V and 0 bases at J; junction bases unmatched: 4. This CDR3 comprises 15 residues. The germline CDR1 and CDR2 sequences are GTSNPN and SVGIG (reference sequence). The CDR3 region is CAWTLAGASTDTQYF. The CDR3 bases are TGTGCCTGGACCCTAGCGGGGGCTAGCACAGATACGCAGTATTTT.

This CDR3 is CASSVQLPTDTQYF. CDR3 bases: TGTGCCAGCAGCGTACAACTCCCCACAGATACGCAGTATTTT. The chain couples TRBV9 to TRBJ2-3, with D unclear. CDR1 and CDR2 (germline): SGDLS, YYNGEE. The length of the CDR3 is 14 residues. V lost 1 base and J 2 bases, leaving 8 bases between the germline ends.

The chain combines TRBV9 with TRBJ1-1; 7 nucleotides agree with TRBD1. The CDR3 loop spans 14 amino acids. The germline CDR1 and CDR2 sequences are SGDLS and YYNGEE. Unmatched junction bases numbered 6, after V lost 4 bases and J lost 3 bases. The CDR3: CASSRGDSYTEAFF. For the CDR3, the DNA is TGTGCCAGCAGCAGGGGGGACAGCTACACTGAAGCTTTCTTT.

This clonotype was picked up many times. This chain links TRBV5-1 with TRBJ2-7, with D perhaps TRBD1 (5 bases). Trimming stripped 4 bases from V and 5 bases from J, with 19 bases between. This CDR3 comprises 15 residues. CDR1 and CDR2 from the germline V gene are SGHRS and YFSETQ. The CDR3 loop is CASSPVQGAGNEQYF. DNA for the CDR3: TGCGCCAGCAGCCCGGTGCAAGGGGCAGGTAACGAGCAGTACTTC.

This clonotype was found a few times. The chain uses TRBV6-5 and TRBJ2-5, with 8 nucleotides matching TRBD1. CDR1 is MNHEY, CDR2 SVGAGI, per germline. This CDR3 is built from 16 residues. V shed 2 bases, J shed 1 base, and the junction held 6 bases outside the gene matches. CDR3 nucleotide sequence: TGTGCCAGCAGTTACGGACAGGGATTTTTCCAAGAGACCCAGTACTTC. It specifies CASSYGQGFFQETQYF.

This clonotype has more than one count but fewer than ten. The CDR3 protein is CASRGLAGGPGTYNEQFF. CDR3 sequence (DNA): TGTGCCAGCAGGGGACTAGCGGGAGGGCCGGGAACCTACAATGAGCAGTTCTTC. The chain joins TRBV12-3 or TRBV12-4 to TRBJ2-1, with TRBD2 matching over 16 bases. This CDR3 is 18 amino acids long. The ends lost 6 bases at V and 2 bases at J; junction bases unmatched: 7.